This T cell receptor (beta chain) stems from a study of CD8+ T cells in alopecia areata. Study-wide points: Scalp clonality and expanded CD8+ clones among the top 100 showed significant decreases with tofacitinib. It was observed that many expanded lesional clones persisted in scalp and blood during tofacitinib. Clonality in lesional scalp, especially alopecia totalis/universalis, exceeded that of normal scalp.

The treatment is: oral pan-JAK inhibitor, 5-10 mg twice daily. This clone was seen more than once but under ten times. Its antigen is as yet unknown. The authors extracted RNA and reverse transcribed it into cDNA as the sequencing template. TCRdb keeps only in-frame clones here, not all; method: immunoSEQ multiplex PCR. Among some 130,000 clones listed, 45% to 60% were seen once. Trimming shortened V by 1 base and J by 0 bases, and 9 bases separated the two germline ends. Germline V gene lookup returns CDR1 SEHNR and CDR2 FQNEAQ (reference sequence). The CDR3 runs to 15 residues. The receptor comes from a human donor with alopecia areata. The source was CD8+ T cells sorted from blood, collected at week 4, from a patient treated with tofacitinib. The V gene is TRBV7-9, the J gene TRBJ1-1; D is unresolved. The CDR3 region is CASSLGTTVNTEAFF. CDR3 bases: TGTGCCAGCAGCTTAGGGACGACGGTGAACACTGAAGCTTTCTTT.